Sequencing of this TCR beta chain was carried out in a study of shared clonotypes between healthy human individuals. Unmatched junction bases numbered 5, after V lost 4 bases and J lost 2 bases. The CDR3 covers 14 residues. Germline assignment: CDR1 SGHRS and CDR2 YFSETQ. Method: immunoSEQ multiplex PCR; TCRdb's copy keeps in-frame clones and lacks some. This table holds about a million clones, around 77% found once. Sequenced: memory CD4+ T cells from PBMCs. As for subset: CD45RA-negative fraction. The V gene is TRBV5-1, the J gene TRBJ2-5, with 7 bases lining up with TRBD1. The source is a man between 18 and 35 years old in good health. Some clones in this sample may be carry-over from other donors' samples. For the CDR3, the DNA is TGCGCCAGCAGCCACGGGACAGTGCAAGAGACCCAGTACTTC. Translating it yields CASSHGTVQETQYF.